Each of the 7 T cell receptor beta chains below was sequenced from the same sample in a study of shared clonotypes between healthy human individuals. Data came from immunoSEQ multiplex PCR; TCRdb stores just in-frame clones and leaves some out. The sample holds millions of clones, about 95% seen once. The material sequenced was naive CD4+ T cells sorted from blood. Subset specified: CD45RA+ positively selected. These receptors were taken from a young man in good health.

The rearrangement links TRBV9 to TRBJ2-5; D is unclear. The ends were cut back, 0 bases at V and 5 bases at J, with 17 bases in the middle. CDR1 is SGDLS, CDR2 YYNGEE, per germline. This CDR3 has 16 residues. The CDR3 nucleotides are TGTGCCAGCAGCGTAGCTCTGGGCATCCCTGGCGAGACCCAGTACTTC. Translation: CASSVALGIPGETQYF. Full variable domain (missing parts from reference TRBV9 and TRBJ2-5): DSGVTQTPKHLITATGQRVTLRCSPRSGDLSVYWYQQSLDQGLQFLIQYYNGEERAKGNILERFSAQQFPDLHSELNLSSLELGDSALYFCASSVALGIPGETQYFGPGTRLLVL.

J is TRBJ2-3 and V is TRBV25-1, with D perhaps TRBD2 (6 bases). The CDR3 is 14 amino acids. Germline CDR1 MGHDK, CDR2 SYGVNS. Trimming cost V 4 bases and J 8 bases, with 16 bases left between them. The CDR3 DNA reads as TGTGCCAGCAGTGGGATGGGTCAGGGAGGTACGCAGTATTTT. This codes for CASSGMGQGGTQYF.

The table lists this clone with a few counts. This chain links TRBV16 with TRBJ1-6, with D maybe TRBD1 (5 bases). V lost 5 bases, J lost 0 bases, and 11 bases lay in between. The CDR3 is 16 residues long. Germline CDR1 reads KGHSY; CDR2 reads FQNENV. CDR3 amino acids: CASSAHRSSYNSPLHF. The CDR3 bases are TGTGCCAGCAGCGCCCACAGGAGCTCCTATAATTCACCCCTCCACTTT.

V usage is TRBV11-2 and J usage is TRBJ2-7; D is perhaps TRBD2 (6 bases). CDR3 size: 14 residues. The V gene lost 4 bases and the J gene lost 0 bases, with 10 bases spanning the gap. Germline CDR1 and CDR2: SGHAT and FQNNGV. The CDR3 DNA reads as TGTGCCAGCAGCTCCTACGGGAGCTCCTACGAGCAGTACTTC. This translates into CASSSYGSSYEQYF.

The chain couples TRBV27 to TRBJ2-1; D is unresolved. V was clipped by 2 bases and J by 0 bases, with 14 bases between them. Germline V lookup: CDR1 MNHEY, CDR2 SMNVEV (reference sequence). The CDR3 length is 17 residues. In DNA form, the CDR3 reads TGTGCCAGCAGTTTAAGACCCCCGAGCGTCTCCTACAATGAGCAGTTCTTC. Translated: CASSLRPPSVSYNEQFF.

This rearrangement joins TRBV10-1 to TRBJ1-3; 9 bases fit TRBD1. Germline CDR1 and CDR2: WNHNN and SYGVQD (reference sequence). This CDR3 is built from 16 residues. The junction had 5 bases not matched to a gene; V was cut back by 5 bases and J by 0 bases. The CDR3 sequence is CASSPGTGSSGNTIYF. The DNA for the CDR3 is TGCGCCAGCAGTCCCGGGACAGGGAGCTCTGGAAACACCATATATTTT.

The chain combines TRBV12-5 with TRBJ2-2; D is uncertain. Per germline, CDR1 LGHNT and CDR2 FRNRAP. This CDR3 contains 15 residues. Trimming pared 0 bases from V and 6 bases from J, leaving 11 bases between. CDR3 bases: TGTGCTAGTGGTTTGGTATATCCTCTACCCGGGGAGCTGTTTTTT. This sequence encodes CASGLVYPLPGELFF.